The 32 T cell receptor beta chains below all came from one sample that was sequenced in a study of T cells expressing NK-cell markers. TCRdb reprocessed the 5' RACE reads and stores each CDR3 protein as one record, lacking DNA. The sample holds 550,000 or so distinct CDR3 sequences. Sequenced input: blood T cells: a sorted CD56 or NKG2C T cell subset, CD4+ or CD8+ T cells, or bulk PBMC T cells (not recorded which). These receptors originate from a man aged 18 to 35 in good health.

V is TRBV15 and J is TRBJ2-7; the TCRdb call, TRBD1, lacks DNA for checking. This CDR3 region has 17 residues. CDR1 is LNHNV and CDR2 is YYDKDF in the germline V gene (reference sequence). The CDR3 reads CATSRDLQLAPGYEQYF.

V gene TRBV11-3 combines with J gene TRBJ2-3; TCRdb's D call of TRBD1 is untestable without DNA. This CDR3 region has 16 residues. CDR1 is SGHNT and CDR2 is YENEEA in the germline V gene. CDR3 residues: CASSTRGPGAADTQYF.

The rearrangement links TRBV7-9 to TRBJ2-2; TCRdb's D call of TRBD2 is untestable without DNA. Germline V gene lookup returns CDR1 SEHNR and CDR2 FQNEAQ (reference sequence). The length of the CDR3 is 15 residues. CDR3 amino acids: CASSLAGGSTGELFF.

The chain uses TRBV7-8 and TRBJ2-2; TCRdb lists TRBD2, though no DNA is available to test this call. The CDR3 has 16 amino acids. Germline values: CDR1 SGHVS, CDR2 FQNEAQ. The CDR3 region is CASSFQRGSGTGELFF.

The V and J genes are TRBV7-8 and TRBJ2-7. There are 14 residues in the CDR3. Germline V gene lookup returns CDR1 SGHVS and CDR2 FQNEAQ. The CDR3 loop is CASSSQGGAYEQYF.

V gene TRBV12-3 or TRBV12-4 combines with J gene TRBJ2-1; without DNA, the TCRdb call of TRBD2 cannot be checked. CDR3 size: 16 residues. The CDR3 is CASSLAGLASYNEQFF.

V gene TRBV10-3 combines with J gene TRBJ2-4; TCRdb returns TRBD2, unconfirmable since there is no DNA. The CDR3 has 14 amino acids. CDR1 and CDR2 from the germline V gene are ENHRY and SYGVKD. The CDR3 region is CAISLGASGDIQYF.

Here the CDR3 reads CASSLTRDRVHEAFF. The chain uses TRBV5-1 and TRBJ1-1; TCRdb lists TRBD1, though no DNA is available to test this call. In germline, CDR1 is SGHRS, CDR2 YFSETQ. CDR3 length equals 15 residues.

CDR3: CASSQGLGGYNEQFF. The V and J genes are TRBV4-3 and TRBJ2-1; the D gene TCRdb calls, TRBD1, cannot be checked with no DNA. This CDR3 is built from 15 residues. The V gene's germline CDR1 is LGHNA and CDR2 YSLEER.

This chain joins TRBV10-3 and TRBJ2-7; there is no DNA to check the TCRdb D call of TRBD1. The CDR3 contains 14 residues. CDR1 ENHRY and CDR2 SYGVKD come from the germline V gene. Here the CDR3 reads CAISESGTGLEQYF.

The CDR3: CASSQILALRFF. V usage is TRBV12-3 or TRBV12-4 and J usage is TRBJ2-1; TCRdb's D call of TRBD2 is untestable without DNA. This CDR3 spans 12 amino acids.

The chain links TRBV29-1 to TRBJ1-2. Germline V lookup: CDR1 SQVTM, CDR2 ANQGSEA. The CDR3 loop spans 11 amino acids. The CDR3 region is CSVVGGYGYTF.

The CDR3 sequence: CASSSWGARTSGRARRIQYF. The chain couples TRBV6-2 or TRBV6-3 to TRBJ2-4; TCRdb lists TRBD2, though no DNA is available to test this call. Germline CDR1 MNHEY, CDR2 SVGEGT. This CDR3 is 20 amino acids long.

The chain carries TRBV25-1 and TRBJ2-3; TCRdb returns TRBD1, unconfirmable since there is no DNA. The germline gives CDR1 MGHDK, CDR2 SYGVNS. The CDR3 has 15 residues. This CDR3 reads CASSDPDRGRHTQYF. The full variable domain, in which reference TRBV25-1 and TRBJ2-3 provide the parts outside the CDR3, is EADIYQTPRYLVIGTGKKITLECSQTMGHDKMYWYQQDPGMELHLIHYSYGVNSTEKGDLSSESTVSRIRTEHFPLTLESARPSHTSQYLCASSDPDRGRHTQYFGPGTRLTVL.

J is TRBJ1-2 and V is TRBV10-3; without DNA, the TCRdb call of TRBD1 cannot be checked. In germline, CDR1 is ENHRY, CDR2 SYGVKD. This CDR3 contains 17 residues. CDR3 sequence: CAISESNRFLVNYGYTF.

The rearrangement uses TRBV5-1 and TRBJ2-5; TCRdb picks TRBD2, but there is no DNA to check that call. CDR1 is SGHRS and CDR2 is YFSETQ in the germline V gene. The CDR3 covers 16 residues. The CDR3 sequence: CASTEAPLADQETQYF.

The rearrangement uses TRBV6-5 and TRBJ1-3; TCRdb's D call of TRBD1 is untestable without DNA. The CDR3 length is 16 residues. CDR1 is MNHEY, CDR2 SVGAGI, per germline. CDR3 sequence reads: CASSSTAPISGNTIYF.

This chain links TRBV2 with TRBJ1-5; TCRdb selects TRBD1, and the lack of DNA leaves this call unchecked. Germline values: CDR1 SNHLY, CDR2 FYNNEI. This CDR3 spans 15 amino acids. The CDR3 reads CASRDGQGNNQPQHF. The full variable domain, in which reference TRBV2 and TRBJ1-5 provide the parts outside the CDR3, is EPEVTQTPSHQVTQMGQEVILRCVPISNHLYFYWYRQILGQKVEFLVSFYNNEISEKSEIFDDQFSVERPDGSNFTLKIRSTKLEDSAMYFCASRDGQGNNQPQHFGDGTRLSIL.

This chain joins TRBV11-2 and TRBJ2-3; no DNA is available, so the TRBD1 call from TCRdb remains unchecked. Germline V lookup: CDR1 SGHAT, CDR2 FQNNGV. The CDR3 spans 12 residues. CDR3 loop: CASSLRQGTQYF.

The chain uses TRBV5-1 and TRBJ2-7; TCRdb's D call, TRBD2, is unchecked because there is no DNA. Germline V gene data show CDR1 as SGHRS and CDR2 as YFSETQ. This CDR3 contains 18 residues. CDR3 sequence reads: CASSRTSKTSDELYEHYF.

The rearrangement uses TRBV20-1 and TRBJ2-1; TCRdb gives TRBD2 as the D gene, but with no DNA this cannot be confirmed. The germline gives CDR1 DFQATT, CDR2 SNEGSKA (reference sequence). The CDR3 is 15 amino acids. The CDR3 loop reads CSATKGGTSDNEQFF.

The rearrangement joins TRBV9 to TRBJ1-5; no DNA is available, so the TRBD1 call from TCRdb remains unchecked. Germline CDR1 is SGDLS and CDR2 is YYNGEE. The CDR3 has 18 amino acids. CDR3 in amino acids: CASSVRRGTGGEGKPQHF.

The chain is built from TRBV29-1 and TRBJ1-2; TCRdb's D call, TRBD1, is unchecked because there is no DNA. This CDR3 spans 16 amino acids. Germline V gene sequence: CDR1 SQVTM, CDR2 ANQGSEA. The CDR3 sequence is CSVEALGGGLNYGYTF.

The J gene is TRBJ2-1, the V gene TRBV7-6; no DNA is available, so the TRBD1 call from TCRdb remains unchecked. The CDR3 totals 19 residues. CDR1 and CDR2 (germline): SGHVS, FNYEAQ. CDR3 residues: CASSHWGPDEERSYNEQFF.

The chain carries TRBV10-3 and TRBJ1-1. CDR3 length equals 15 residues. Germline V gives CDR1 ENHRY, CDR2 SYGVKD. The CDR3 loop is CAISTRGRGNTEAFF.

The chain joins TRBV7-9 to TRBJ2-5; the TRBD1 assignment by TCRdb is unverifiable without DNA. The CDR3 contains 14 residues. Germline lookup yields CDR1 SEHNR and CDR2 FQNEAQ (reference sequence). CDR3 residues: CASSLRDSQETQYF. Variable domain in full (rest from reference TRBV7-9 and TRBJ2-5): DTGVSQNPRHKITKRGQNVTFRCDPISEHNRLYWYRQTLGQGPEFLTYFQNEAQLEKSRLLSDRFSAERPKGSFSTLEIQRTEQGDSAMYLCASSLRDSQETQYFGPGTRLLVL.

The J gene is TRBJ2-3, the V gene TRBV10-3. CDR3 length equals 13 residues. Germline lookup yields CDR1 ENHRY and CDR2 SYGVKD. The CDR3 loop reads CATTSGGTDTQYF.

CDR3 loop: CSAREGSGRGDTQYF. The chain combines TRBV20-1 with TRBJ2-3; there is no DNA to check the TCRdb D call of TRBD2. This CDR3 region has 15 residues. Germline V CDR1 and CDR2: DFQATT, SNEGSKA (reference sequence).

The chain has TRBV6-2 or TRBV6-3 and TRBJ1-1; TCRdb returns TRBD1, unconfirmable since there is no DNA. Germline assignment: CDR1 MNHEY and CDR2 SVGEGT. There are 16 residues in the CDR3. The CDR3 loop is CASSQRTGVFITEAFF.

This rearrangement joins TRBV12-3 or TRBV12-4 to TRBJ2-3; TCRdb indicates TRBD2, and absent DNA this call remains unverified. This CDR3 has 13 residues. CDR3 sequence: CASGRRGTDTQYF.

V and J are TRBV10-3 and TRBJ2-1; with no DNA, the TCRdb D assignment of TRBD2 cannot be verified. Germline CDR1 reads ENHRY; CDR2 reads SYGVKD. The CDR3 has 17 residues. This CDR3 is CAIRPGTSGQNYNEQFF.

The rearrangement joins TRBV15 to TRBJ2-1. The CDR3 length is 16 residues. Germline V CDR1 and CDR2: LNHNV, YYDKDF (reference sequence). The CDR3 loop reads CATSRDVRRSYNEQFF.